The 27 T cell receptor beta chains below were found in one sample sequenced in a study of shared clonotypes between healthy human individuals. TCRdb keeps only in-frame clones here, not all; method: immunoSEQ multiplex PCR. The table shows under 2.5 million clones, with just under 95% occurring only once. Specimen: naive CD4+ T cells from PBMCs. Subset noted: CD45RA+ positively selected. Receptor source: a man aged 18 to 30 in good health. Some clones in this sample may be carry-over from other donors' samples.

As for this clone: Other DNA sequences in the same sample also yield this CDR3. This chain joins TRBV6-1 and TRBJ2-1; D is uncertain. Trimming left V 6 bases short and J 4 bases short, with 4 bases between. This CDR3 is built from 11 residues. Germline-derived CDR1 and CDR2 are MNHNS and SASEGT. The chain's CDR3 is CASRGYNEQFF. CDR3 nucleotide sequence: TGTGCCAGCAGAGGTTACAATGAGCAGTTCTTC.

The table lists this clone with a count of one. The CDR3 spells CASSMTGLSYNEQFF. The CDR3 nucleotides are TGTGCCAGCAGTATGACGGGACTCTCCTACAATGAGCAGTTCTTC. V is TRBV11-2 and J is TRBJ2-1; possible D gene TRBD2, 6 bases. The CDR3 consists of 15 residues. CDR1 SGHAT and CDR2 FQNNGV come from the germline V gene. The ends were cut back, 6 bases at V and 0 bases at J, with 12 bases in the middle.

The chain links TRBV9 to TRBJ2-3; TRBD2 agrees at 8 bases. Per the germline V gene, CDR1 is SGDLS and CDR2 is YYNGEE. The CDR3 is 15 amino acids. V lost 0 bases and J lost 3; bases outside the gene matches: 3. The chain's CDR3 is CASSVGTSLTDTQYF. The DNA for the CDR3 is TGTGCCAGCAGCGTAGGGACTAGCCTAACAGATACGCAGTATTTT.

This sequence joins TRBV7-2 and TRBJ2-4; TRBD1 might be the D (6 bases). The germline V and J ends were trimmed by 3 bases and 11 bases, with 11 bases remaining between them. This CDR3 has 12 amino acids. The V gene's germline CDR1 is SGHTA and CDR2 FQGNSA. CDR3 sequence (DNA): TGTGCCAGCAGCTTCCAACAGGGATTTCAGTACTTC. It translates to CASSFQQGFQYF.

This chain uses TRBV5-1 with TRBJ2-3, with TRBD1 matching over 8 bases. CDR3 length: 14 residues. Germline values: CDR1 SGHRS, CDR2 YFSETQ. V was clipped by 7 bases and J by 5 bases; unmatched bases: 9. CDR3 DNA: TGCGCCAGCTCACTAATGGACAGGGTAGATACGCAGTATTTT. It is translated as CASSLMDRVDTQYF.

V usage is TRBV28 and J usage is TRBJ2-1; D gene uncertain. CDR1 is MDHEN, CDR2 SYDVKM, per germline. The length of the CDR3 is 15 residues. Trimming cost V 2 bases and J 2 bases, with 10 bases left between them. The CDR3 sequence is CASSLTPLTYNEQFF. DNA of the CDR3: TGTGCCAGCAGTTTAACTCCGTTGACCTACAATGAGCAGTTCTTC.

Worth noting for this clone: A junction boundary mismatches the germline segment, possibly from a read error. Other DNA sequences from this sample encode an identical CDR3 as well. The chain links TRBV9 to TRBJ2-3; TRBD2 matches at 7 bases. CDR1 is SGDLS, CDR2 YYNGEE, per germline. The CDR3 has 15 amino acids. CDR3 residues: CASSVGPSGTDTQYF. CDR3 coding DNA: TGTGCCAGCAGCGTAGGGCCTAGCGGCACGGATACGCAGTATTTT.

This clone was seen only once. The same CDR3 arises from other DNA sequences in this sample as well. V gene TRBV7-3 combines with J gene TRBJ2-6; possible D gene TRBD1, 5 bases. The CDR3 contains 15 residues. V lost 4 bases, J lost 4 bases, and 11 bases lay in between. CDR1 and CDR2 (germline): SGHTA, FQGTGA. The CDR3 loop is CASSSQGPGANVLTF. As DNA, the CDR3 is TGTGCCAGCAGCTCCCAGGGTCCCGGGGCCAACGTCCTGACTTTC.

The chain has TRBV9 and TRBJ2-5; D is possibly TRBD2 (5 bases). The V gene lost 0 bases and the J gene lost 5 bases, with 17 bases spanning the gap. This CDR3 has 16 residues. Germline V CDR1 and CDR2: SGDLS, YYNGEE. Written as DNA, the CDR3 is TGTGCCAGCAGCGTAGGGGCTGCTAGCCAATGGGAGACCCAGTACTTC. It codes for CASSVGAASQWETQYF. The complete variable domain, with remaining parts taken from reference TRBV9 and TRBJ2-5, reads DSGVTQTPKHLITATGQRVTLRCSPRSGDLSVYWYQQSLDQGLQFLIQYYNGEERAKGNILERFSAQQFPDLHSELNLSSLELGDSALYFCASSVGAASQWETQYFGPGTRLLVL.

Concerning this clone: This CDR3 is also generated by other DNA sequences in the sample. This chain joins TRBV6-5 and TRBJ1-2; D remains ambiguous. The CDR3 is 14 residues long. From germline, CDR1 is MNHEY and CDR2 SVGAGI. V was trimmed by 0 bases and J by 2 bases, leaving 7 bases between them. CDR3 in DNA: TGTGCCAGCAGTTACTCTGGTCAGAACTATGGCTACACCTTC. Translating gives CASSYSGQNYGYTF.

The gene calls are TRBV23-1 and TRBJ1-3, with 8 bases that match TRBD1. TRBV23-1 is an ORF; its function is uncertain. The CDR3 covers 16 residues. V lost 4 bases and J lost 2; bases outside the gene matches: 7. The CDR3 region has the DNA TGCGCCAGCAGTCTTCCGACAGGGGAGACTGGAAACACCATATATTTT. Translated: CASSLPTGETGNTIYF.

This CDR3 is CASSPGTMELEAFF. CDR3 in DNA: TGTGCCAGCAGTCCCGGGACGATGGAACTTGAAGCTTTCTTT. V is TRBV28 and J is TRBJ1-1, with D perhaps TRBD1 (5 bases). V lost 5 bases to trimming and J lost 7 bases, with 17 bases between them. There are 14 residues in the CDR3. Looked up from germline, CDR1 is MDHEN and CDR2 is SYDVKM. Together with reference TRBV28 and TRBJ1-1, the CDR3 gives the full variable domain: DVKVTQSSRYLVKRTGEKVFLECVQDMDHENMFWYRQDPGLGLRLIYFSYDVKMKEKGDIPEGYSVSREKKERFSLILESASTNQTSMYLCASSPGTMELEAFFGQGTRLTVV.

This chain links TRBV27 with TRBJ2-7; D unresolved. V lost 2 bases, J lost 3 bases, and 8 bases lay in between. This CDR3 comprises 13 residues. Germline CDR1 MNHEY, CDR2 SMNVEV (reference sequence). The CDR3 here is CASSLQGNYEQYF. In DNA form, the CDR3 reads TGTGCCAGCAGTTTACAAGGTAACTACGAGCAGTACTTC.

J is TRBJ2-6 and V is TRBV7-9, with 7 bases lining up with TRBD1. Germline CDR1 SEHNR, CDR2 FQNEAQ (reference sequence). Germline trimming cut 6 bases from V and 2 bases from J; bases unmatched to any gene: 7. The CDR3 is made up of 16 amino acids. CDR3 sequence reads: CASRDQTGTGANVLTF. In DNA, the CDR3 is TGTGCCAGCAGGGACCAGACAGGGACTGGGGCCAACGTCCTGACTTTC.

The genes are TRBV5-1 and TRBJ1-4; D uncertain. The ends were cut back, 0 bases at V and 8 bases at J, with 14 bases in the middle. CDR1 is SGHRS, CDR2 YFSETQ, per germline. The CDR3 totals 15 residues. CDR3 coding DNA: TGCGCCAGCAGCTTGGCGGCCGGAGGTGGGGAAAAACTGTTTTTT. It translates to CASSLAAGGGEKLFF. Using reference TRBV5-1 and TRBJ1-4 for the parts outside the CDR3, the full variable domain is KAGVTQTPRYLIKTRGQQVTLSCSPISGHRSVSWYQQTPGQGLQFLFEYFSETQRNKGNFPGRFSGRQFSNSRSEMNVSTLELGDSALYLCASSLAAGGGEKLFFGSGTQLSVL.

About this clone: The junction does not match germline at one end; this may be a read error. This chain links TRBV7-3 with TRBJ2-1, with D perhaps TRBD2 (6 bases). The germline V gene encodes CDR1 SGHTA and CDR2 FQGTGA. This CDR3 region has 15 residues. In DNA form, the CDR3 reads TGTGCCAGCAGGTTAATAGGGAGGTCCTACAATGAGCAGTTCTTC. It specifies CASRLIGRSYNEQFF.

This sequence joins TRBV6-6 and TRBJ2-7; 7 positions match TRBD1. The CDR3 extends over 15 amino acids. Unmatched junction bases numbered 8, after V lost 4 bases and J lost 2 bases. The germline CDR1 and CDR2 sequences are MNHNY and SVGAGI (reference sequence). The CDR3 bases are TGTGCCAGCAGTTCTCCCGAGGGGGCCACCTACGAGCAGTACTTC. Translation: CASSSPEGATYEQYF.

This CDR3 is CASSENGIGGYTF. CDR3 sequence (DNA): TGTGCCAGCAGTGAAAACGGGATCGGTGGCTACACCTTC. The rearrangement uses TRBV2 and TRBJ1-2, with no clear D. CDR3 size: 13 residues. Trimming left V 2 bases short and J 7 bases short, with 11 bases between. Germline CDR1 SNHLY, CDR2 FYNNEI.

The chain links TRBV6-5 to TRBJ1-1; 7 nucleotides agree with TRBD1. The CDR3 is 14 amino acids. J gave up 5 bases and V 5 bases, and 8 bases lay outside the gene matches. Germline CDR1 MNHEY, CDR2 SVGAGI. CDR3 protein: CASSPRQGGTEAFF. CDR3 sequence (DNA): TGTGCCAGCAGTCCCCGACAGGGAGGGACTGAAGCTTTCTTT.

The rearrangement links TRBV10-3 to TRBJ2-1, with a possible D match to TRBD2 (5 bases). The length of the CDR3 is 18 residues. Trimming removed 1 base from V and 4 bases from J, with 20 bases in between. Germline values: CDR1 ENHRY, CDR2 SYGVKD. The CDR3 is CAISELNLKGGPYNEQFF. The CDR3 DNA reads TGTGCCATCAGTGAGTTGAATTTGAAGGGCGGGCCATACAATGAGCAGTTCTTC.

The genes are TRBV28 and TRBJ2-4, with D possibly TRBD1 on 5 matching bases. CDR3 length equals 17 residues. Looked up from germline, CDR1 is MDHEN and CDR2 is SYDVKM. V was clipped by 4 bases and J by 3 bases, with 19 bases between them. CDR3 sequence reads: CASSSLGWQRGKNIQYF. The CDR3 DNA reads as TGTGCCAGCAGTTCGCTGGGGTGGCAAAGGGGCAAAAACATTCAGTACTTC.

The chain uses TRBV2 and TRBJ1-5, with 9 bases matching TRBD1. The ends lost 6 bases at V and 6 bases at J; junction bases unmatched: 6. CDR1 and CDR2 (germline): SNHLY, FYNNEI. There are 14 residues in the CDR3. CDR3 amino acids: CASSGDRGTQPQHF. For the CDR3, the DNA is TGTGCCAGCAGCGGAGACAGGGGGACTCAGCCCCAGCATTTT.

A note on this clone: This same CDR3 is encoded by further DNA sequences in the sample. The J gene is TRBJ1-2, the V gene TRBV28; D is perhaps TRBD1 (6 bases). Germline loops: CDR1 MDHEN, CDR2 SYDVKM. The CDR3 length is 13 residues. V lost 9 bases and J lost 2, with 13 bases in between. The CDR3 nucleotides read TGTGCCAGTTCGGCCGGGGGCAACTATGGCTACACCTTC. Translated: CASSAGGNYGYTF.

V and J are TRBV5-1 and TRBJ2-3; TRBD1 might be the D (9 bases). Germline V gene data show CDR1 as SGHRS and CDR2 as YFSETQ. With 2 bases removed from V and 2 bases from J, the gap between germline ends came to 24 bases. The CDR3 sequence is 19 residues long. CDR3 amino acids: CASSFTGGSTSGFTDTQYF. The CDR3, as DNA: TGCGCCAGCAGCTTCACAGGGGGCTCTACTAGCGGATTCACAGATACGCAGTATTTT.

The rearrangement uses TRBV4-1 and TRBJ2-1, with unresolved D. CDR1 is MGHRA and CDR2 is YSYEKL in the germline V gene. The CDR3 runs 16 residues. V was shortened by 4 bases and J by 5 bases, with 18 bases between the two germline ends. In DNA, the CDR3 is TGCGCCAGCAGCCTCCTACCTGGCCCGGCGGACAATGAGCAGTTCTTC. The encoded protein is CASSLLPGPADNEQFF.

The chain uses TRBV19 and TRBJ2-3; maybe TRBD1 (6 bases). Per the germline V gene, CDR1 is LNHDA and CDR2 is SQIVND (reference sequence). V was cut by 5 bases and J by 1 base, with 19 bases left in between. The CDR3 totals 17 residues. The DNA for the CDR3 is TGTGCCAGTAGTTCACCGGGACACCTAGGCGGCACAGATACGCAGTATTTT. It yields the protein CASSSPGHLGGTDTQYF. Variable domain in full (rest from reference TRBV19 and TRBJ2-3): DGGITQSPKYLFRKEGQNVTLSCEQNLNHDAMYWYRQDPGQGLRLIYYSQIVNDFQKGDIAEGYSVSREKKESFPLTVTSAQKNPTAFYLCASSSPGHLGGTDTQYFGPGTRLTVL.

The chain joins TRBV4-2 to TRBJ1-1, with TRBD1 identical over 8 bases. Trimming removed 4 bases from V and 3 bases from J; junction bases left unmatched: 4. CDR3 length: 14 amino acids. CDR1 is LGHNA, CDR2 YNFKEQ, per germline. CDR3 in amino acids: CASSRKDRDTEAFF. The CDR3 DNA is TGTGCCAGCAGCCGAAAGGACAGGGACACTGAAGCTTTCTTT.